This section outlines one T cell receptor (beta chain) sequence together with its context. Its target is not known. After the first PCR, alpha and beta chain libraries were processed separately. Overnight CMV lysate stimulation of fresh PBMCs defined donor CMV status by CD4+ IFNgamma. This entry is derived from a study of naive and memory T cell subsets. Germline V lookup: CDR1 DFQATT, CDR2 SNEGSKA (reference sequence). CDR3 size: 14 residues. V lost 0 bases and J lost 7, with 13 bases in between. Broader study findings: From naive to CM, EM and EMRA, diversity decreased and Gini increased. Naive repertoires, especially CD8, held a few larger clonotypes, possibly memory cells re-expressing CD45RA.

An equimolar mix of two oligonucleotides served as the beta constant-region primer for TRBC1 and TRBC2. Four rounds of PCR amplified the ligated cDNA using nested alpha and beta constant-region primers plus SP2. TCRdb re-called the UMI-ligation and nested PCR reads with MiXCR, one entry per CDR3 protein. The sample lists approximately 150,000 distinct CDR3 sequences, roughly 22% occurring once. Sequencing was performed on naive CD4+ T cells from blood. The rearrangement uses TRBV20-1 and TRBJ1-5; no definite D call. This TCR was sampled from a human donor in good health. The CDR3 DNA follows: TGCAGTGCTAGAGATCGAGCGGTCGGACAGCCCCAGCATTTT. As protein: CSARDRAVGQPQHF.